These 9 T cell receptor beta chains originate from one sample sequenced in a study of Ad26.COV2.S vaccination and SARS-CoV-2 variants. Treatment of the sample: 19 received Ad26.COV2.S at low or high dose, single or two shots; about 5 received placebo; per-sample allocation not given. Day 63 after the first vaccine or placebo injection was the time point for sampling. Profiling relied on immunoSEQ multiplex PCR, and the TCRdb table lists in-frame clones only, not all of them. The sample includes around 400,000 clones, roughly 80% of them seen just once. Specimen: peripheral blood, collected in a trial of Ad26.COV2.S vaccine versus placebo. The receptor set was obtained from a person aged 18 to 59 who received the Ad26.COV2.S COVID-19 vaccine or a placebo.

This chain links TRBV7-3 with TRBJ2-7; possibly TRBD2 for D (6 bases). The CDR3 is made up of 15 amino acids. Germline V gene sequence: CDR1 SGHTA, CDR2 FQGTGA. The V and J ends lost 1 base and 2 bases respectively, with 12 bases between them. In nucleotides, the CDR3 is TGTGCCAGCAGCTTAATGGGCGGGATTGCCTACGAGCAGTACTTC. Translating it yields CASSLMGGIAYEQYF.

V and J are TRBV5-5 and TRBJ1-4; tentatively, D is TRBD1 (5 bases). Germline-derived CDR1 and CDR2 are SGHKS and YYEKEE (reference sequence). Deletions cut 7 bases from V and 7 bases from J, with 23 bases between. This CDR3 contains 16 residues. CDR3 amino acids: CASLPGPTPGPEKLFF. CDR3 DNA: TGTGCCAGCCTCCCGGGACCCACCCCCGGTCCTGAAAAACTGTTTTTT.

V usage is TRBV2 and J usage is TRBJ2-5; D perhaps matches TRBD1 (6 bases). The CDR3 contains 13 residues. V was cut by 8 bases and J by 4 bases, with 14 bases left in between. Germline CDR1 is SNHLY and CDR2 is FYNNEI. Here the CDR3 reads CASSSWGRETQYF. For the CDR3, the DNA is TGTGCCAGCTCCAGCTGGGGGCGAGAGACCCAGTACTTC.

The chain carries TRBV6-5 and TRBJ1-2, with a weak D call TRBD1 (5 bases). With 5 bases removed from V and 2 bases from J, the gap between germline ends came to 9 bases. The germline CDR1 and CDR2 sequences are MNHEY and SVGAGI. This CDR3 is built from 13 residues. This chain's CDR3 is CASSPRENYGYTF. CDR3 bases: TGTGCCAGCAGTCCCAGGGAGAACTATGGCTACACCTTC.

CDR3 protein: CASRGGDWGNSPLHF. CDR3 bases: TGTGCCAGCAGAGGGGGGGACTGGGGCAATTCACCCCTCCACTTT. The V gene is TRBV2, the J gene TRBJ1-6; possible D gene TRBD1, 6 bases. Germline-derived CDR1 and CDR2 are SNHLY and FYNNEI. This CDR3 region has 15 residues. Trimming stripped 6 bases from V and 7 bases from J, with 16 bases between.

CDR3 sequence (DNA): TGCGCCAGCAGCTTGGAAGGCAGGGGAGCTTCACCCCTCCACTTT. As protein: CASSLEGRGASPLHF. The chain combines TRBV5-1 with TRBJ1-6; tentatively, D is TRBD1 (6 bases). V was trimmed by 0 bases and J by 9 bases, leaving 13 bases between them. The CDR3 covers 15 residues. From germline, CDR1 is SGHRS and CDR2 YFSETQ. Supplemented by reference TRBV5-1 and TRBJ1-6, the full variable domain reads KAGVTQTPRYLIKTRGQQVTLSCSPISGHRSVSWYQQTPGQGLQFLFEYFSETQRNKGNFPGRFSGRQFSNSRSEMNVSTLELGDSALYLCASSLEGRGASPLHFGNGTRLTVT.

The V call is TRBV13, the J call TRBJ2-7; 7 bases are shared with TRBD1. This CDR3 is 14 amino acids long. Germline loops: CDR1 PRHDT, CDR2 FYEKMQ (reference sequence). Trimming at V came to 4 bases and at J to 4 bases, leaving 7 bases not matched to a gene. Here the CDR3 reads CASSSSGTVYEQYF. In DNA, the CDR3 is TGTGCCAGCAGCTCATCCGGGACAGTTTACGAGCAGTACTTC.

This chain uses TRBV4-1 with TRBJ1-1; D remains ambiguous. Germline V gene lookup returns CDR1 MGHRA and CDR2 YSYEKL. The V end was cut by 3 bases, the J end by 0 bases, with 8 bases between. The CDR3 is 14 residues long. The DNA for the CDR3 is TGCGCCAGCAGCCAGATAGATTTGAACACTGAAGCTTTCTTT. The encoded protein is CASSQIDLNTEAFF.

This clone occurred once. Other DNA sequences of this sample code for an identical CDR3. The V and J genes are TRBV19 and TRBJ1-3, with a weak D call TRBD1 (5 bases). Trimming removed 5 bases from V and 0 bases from J, with 8 bases in between. The CDR3 totals 14 residues. Germline V gene data show CDR1 as LNHDA and CDR2 as SQIVND (reference sequence). CDR3 sequence: CASSSGDSGNTIYF. The CDR3 DNA reads TGTGCCAGTAGTTCGGGGGACTCTGGAAACACCATATATTTT.